The entry below describes one T cell receptor (beta chain). Clones were sequenced by immunoSEQ multiplex PCR, and TCRdb holds only the in-frame ones, with some missing. In the table there are 34,000 or so clones, 85% of which are singletons. This sample stems from a study of STAT5B mutations in CD4+ large granular lymphocyte leukemia. From germline, CDR1 is LNHDA and CDR2 SQIVND (reference sequence). CDR3 length: 16 amino acids. J lost 0 bases, V lost 3 bases, and 8 bases had no gene match. This TCR was sampled from a human donor in good health. Sequenced material: CD4+ T cells from blood buffy coats. V and J are TRBV19 and TRBJ2-7; 7 bases are a match to TRBD2. The CDR3 coding sequence is TGTGCCAGTAGTATGGCGCTAGCGGAGCCCTCCTACGAGCAGTACTTC. It translates to CASSMALAEPSYEQYF.